This TCR beta chain was found in a study of blood T cell repertoires in COVID-19 (dated by TCRdb to the early 2020s). With regard to the full study: Collaborator samples came from the United States, Italy and Spain and covered acute and convalescent phases of COVID-19. The prospective study material was composed of cDNA or gDNA derived from T cells, B-cell-depleted T cells, or PBMCs. The dataset comprised deeply sampled blood TCRbeta repertoires from subjects exposed to, actively infected with, or recovered from COVID-19. Sample metadata almost always included a de-identified subject ID, COVID-19 status, age in years and sex. The samples were drawn from two sources: the first 160 participants of the ongoing ImmuneRACE study, and 1,000 to 1,500 subjects contributed by 6 global collaborators. Where available, HLA class I and class II types were taken from metadata supplied by the sample provider and were not determined by assay-based typing. The repertoires were released in a freely available public database meant as a resource for research on the immune response to SARS-CoV-2.

Clipping removes 6 bases from V and 7 bases from J, with 12 as the unmatched junction base count. CDR1 and CDR2 are drawn from the germline V gene (reference sequence): MNHNY, SVGAGI. The CDR3 runs 16 residues from the cysteine to the phenylalanine. Only CDR3 DNA remains: 48 bases, in frame from the first base. What the work shows at the level of the full study, not this receptor alone: Clinical and demographic metadata were provided uncurated, with the amount varying by source and participant.

Whole blood was collected in K2EDTA tubes by collaborating institutions according to the institutions' own protocols. For TCRbeta analysis, collaborators shipped samples in one of three forms: frozen whole blood, isolated PBMCs, or DNA extracted from either of those sample types. A word on this clone: Its antigen target is currently unknown. Base quality data are lacking; no much larger clone is found one base away.

The immunoSEQ Assay, a bias-controlled multiplex PCR, was used to amplify TCRbeta CDR3 regions from genomic DNA. The paper's data handling went like this. Within the assay, amplification of reference gene primers was used to estimate how many nucleated cells each sample contained. Sequence reads were collapsed and filtered to measure the absolute abundance of every unique TCRbeta CDR3 rearrangement. For each sample, productive Simpson clonality was calculated as the square root of Simpson's diversity index across productive rearrangements. TCRdb mirrors the immuneACCESS table, restricted to in-frame sequences. Some clones are absent from its copies; in checked studies, under half trace to an unresolved V gene, and the reason for the others is unknown. The D gene and trimming were derived from the DNA, and the V and J assignments and clone size from that table. This sample comprises about 33,000 clones, about 89% of them detected only once. The ten largest clones take up around 9.6% of the sample.

Sequencing was done on a sample of peripheral blood. The chain links TRBV6-6 with TRBJ1-4; 9 middle bases align to TRBD1. This clonotype was obtained from a human donor with active COVID-19. The donor label of this sample is uncertain. The CDR3: CASSDQRDRAFEKLFF. In nucleotides, the sequence is TGTGCCAGCAGCGACCAGCGGGACAGGGCTTTTGAAAAACTGTTTTTT.